These T cell receptor beta chains were read from a single sample in a study of beta chain features in type 1 diabetes. Measured with immunoSEQ multiplex PCR; TCRdb has only the in-frame clones, and not every one. The sample has 250,000 or so clones, 68% seen once. Sequences were obtained from naive CD4+ T cells from blood. These receptors came from a man in his thirties or forties in good health. The CDR3 runs from the conserved cysteine through the conserved F or W. A D gene is named only where the DNA matches it firmly. Clone size appears in some rows only: once, few, many, or a class for an expanded clone.

NA | TRBJ1-2 | TRBV29-1 | NA | TGCAGCGTCTCAATGACCGGGACGCAATATGGCTACACCTTC | CSVSMTGTQYGYTF
NA | TRBJ1-5 | TRBV11-2 | NA | TGTGCCAGCAGCGGAGGGGGGCTTCATCAGCCCCAGCATTTT | CASSGGGLHQPQHF
TRBD1 | TRBJ1-6 | TRBV30 | NA | TGTGCCTGGAGTTTCTCGTGGACAGGGGGTACGAATTCACCCCTCCACTTT | CAWSFSWTGGTNSPLHF
TRBD1 | TRBJ2-2 | TRBV29-1 | NA | TGCAGCGCTGGACAGGCGAACACCGGGGAGCTGTTTTTT | CSAGQANTGELFF
NA | TRBJ2-3 | TRBV9 | NA | TGTGCCAGCAGCAAATTCCCGCTCCCAGATACGCAGTATTTT | CASSKFPLPDTQYF
TRBD2 | TRBJ2-5 | TRBV30 | NA | TGTGCCCTAGCGGAGCAAGAGACCCAGTACTTC | CALAEQETQYF
NA | TRBJ1-1 | TRBV30 | NA | TGTGCCTGGAGTGTCGCCCGTTCAAGTTCGAACACTGAAGCTTTCTTT | CAWSVARSSSNTEAFF
NA | TRBJ2-1 | TRBV5-1 | NA | TGCGCCAGCAGCTTGGATCTGGGCCTACAGAATGAGCAGTTCTTC | CASSLDLGLQNEQFF
NA | TRBJ2-3 | TRBV30 | NA | TGTGCCTGGAGCGGTCATAGCACAGATACGCAGTATTTT | CAWSGHSTDTQYF
TRBD1 | TRBJ2-7 | TRBV2 | NA | TGTGCCAGCAGTGTAGAGGACAGGGTAAACGAGCAGTACTTC | CASSVEDRVNEQYF
NA | TRBJ2-5 | TRBV30 | NA | TGTGCCGGCCGCGGGGGCTCGGAGACCCAGTACTTC | CAGRGGSETQYF
NA | TRBJ2-6 | TRBV29-1 | NA | TGCAGCGTTGAAGAGAGCACAGTGGCTGGGGCCAACGTCCTGACTTTC | CSVEESTVAGANVLTF
TRBD1 | TRBJ2-2 | TRBV6-6 | NA | TGTGCCAGCAGGGCACCCCGGGACAGGAATACCGGGGAGCTGTTTTTT | CASRAPRDRNTGELFF
NA | TRBJ2-3 | TRBV28 | NA | TGTGCCAGCGGAAGGGGGAGAAAGACAGATACGCAGTATTTT | CASGRGRKTDTQYF
NA | TRBJ2-5 | TRBV2 | NA | TGTGCCAGCAGCCTTCAAGAGACCCAGTACTTC | CASSLQETQYF
NA | TRBJ2-1 | TRBV7-8 | NA | TGTGCCAGCAGCCCATCGGGGGGCCATCTCAATGAGCAGTTCTTC | CASSPSGGHLNEQFF
TRBD2 | TRBJ2-1 | TRBV14 | NA | TGTGCCAGCAGCCAAACGCGCGGGAGGGGCGATGAGCAGTTCTTC | CASSQTRGRGDEQFF
NA | TRBJ2-5 | TRBV28 | NA | TGTGCCAGCAGTTCCCCAGGACTAACCCAAGAGACCCAGTACTTC | CASSSPGLTQETQYF
TRBD2 | TRBJ2-3 | TRBV10-3 | NA | TGTGCCATCAGCAGACTAGCGGGGCCTAGCACAGATACGCAGTATTTT | CAISRLAGPSTDTQYF
NA | TRBJ2-3 | TRBV27 | NA | TGTGCCAGCAGTTTATCGGGGGCCCCCGAAGAAGATACGCAGTATTTT | CASSLSGAPEEDTQYF
NA | TRBJ2-3 | TRBV6-5 | NA | TGTGCCAGCAGGAGGTCGCAAGATACGCAGTATTTT | CASRRSQDTQYF
TRBD1 | TRBJ1-2 | TRBV29-1 | NA | TGCAGCGCCGGACAGGGAGCTAACTATGGCTACACCTTC | CSAGQGANYGYTF
NA | TRBJ1-1 | TRBV15 | NA | TGTGCCACCAGAAGAGATCTAGGACAGATGAACACTGAAGCTTTCTTT | CATRRDLGQMNTEAFF
TRBD1 | TRBJ2-2 | TRBV18 | NA | TGTGCCAGCTCACCACCGGGACAGGTGGCTATTAACACCGGGGAGCTGTTTTTT | CASSPPGQVAINTGELFF
TRBD2 | TRBJ2-2 | TRBV5-4 | NA | TGTGCCAGCAGCTTGGCTAGCGGGAACACCGGGGAGCTGTTTTTT | CASSLASGNTGELFF
TRBD1 | TRBJ2-1 | TRBV9 | few | TGTGCCAGCAGCTCTGGGACAGGGGGTAATGAGCAGTTCTTC | CASSSGTGGNEQFF
NA | TRBJ2-4 | TRBV30 | NA | TGTGCCGGAAACAAGGGGCCTGGAAACATTCAGTACTTC | CAGNKGPGNIQYF
TRBD2 | TRBJ2-5 | TRBV28 | NA | TGTGCCAGCAGTTTAGAGCTAGCGGGAGGAAGGGAGACCCAGTACTTC | CASSLELAGGRETQYF
NA | TRBJ2-3 | TRBV28 | NA | TGTGCCAGCAGTTTTATAGTCTCCACAGATACGCAGTATTTT | CASSFIVSTDTQYF
NA | TRBJ2-3 | TRBV29-1 | NA | TGCAGCGCCGGCCAGTCGGGGGATACGCAGTATTTT | CSAGQSGDTQYF
NA | TRBJ1-1 | TRBV30 | NA | TGTGCCGGCCGAGGGGCAGGGCTGATCTTT | CAGRGAGLIF
NA | TRBJ2-7 | TRBV30 | few | TGTGCCTGGCAAGAGAGCTCCTACGAGCAGTACTTC | CAWQESSYEQYF
NA | TRBJ1-1 | TRBV30 | NA | TGTGCCTGGAGTGTTAGGCGGATTTTGGGGGAAGCTTTCTTT | CAWSVRRILGEAFF
NA | TRBJ1-3 | TRBV13 | NA | TGTGCCAGCAGCCCAGGGCCCGGAAACACCATATATTTT | CASSPGPGNTIYF
NA | TRBJ2-3 | TRBV29-1 | NA | TGCAGCGTTGAAGGCCGCCCGGTAGCAGGGGATACGCAGTATTTT | CSVEGRPVAGDTQYF
NA | TRBJ2-1 | TRBV2 | NA | TGTGCCAGCAGCAATGAGCAGTTCTTC | CASSNEQFF
NA | TRBJ2-6 | TRBV7-6 | few | TGTGCCAGCAGCTTACCAGCGGCCAACGTCCTGACTTTC | CASSLPAANVLTF
NA | TRBJ2-3 | TRBV29-1 | NA | TGCAGCGTTGTCGTTAGCGGCACAGATACGCAGTATTTT | CSVVVSGTDTQYF
TRBD1 | TRBJ1-1 | TRBV6-6 | few | TGTGCCAGCAGCCCCGGGACAGGGGGAACTGAAGCTTTCTTT | CASSPGTGGTEAFF
NA | TRBJ2-3 | TRBV4-2 | once | TGTGCCAGCAGCCAAGATGGCCTTAGCACAGATACGCAGTATTTT | CASSQDGLSTDTQYF
TRBD1 | TRBJ2-7 | TRBV30 | few | TGTGCCTGGAACCCGGGACAGGGGACGGAGCAGTACTTC | CAWNPGQGTEQYF
TRBD1 | TRBJ2-1 | TRBV6-5 | NA | TGTGCCATCGGGACAGTCTACAATGAGCAGTTCTTC | CAIGTVYNEQFF
NA | TRBJ2-7 | TRBV29-1 | NA | TGCAGCGTTAAAGACGCGTACGAGCAGTACTTC | CSVKDAYEQYF
NA | TRBJ1-6 | TRBV4-2 | NA | TGTGCCAGCAGCCAAGAGACAGGAAATTCACCCCTCCACTTT | CASSQETGNSPLHF
NA | TRBJ1-2 | TRBV29-1 | NA | TGCAGCGTAGCAGGGACGAGGGGCTACACCTTC | CSVAGTRGYTF
NA | TRBJ1-4 | TRBV30 | few | TGTGCCTGGAGTGGCAATGGGCTAGGTGAAAAACTGTTTTTT | CAWSGNGLGEKLFF
TRBD2 | TRBJ2-3 | TRBV9 | NA | TGTGCCAGCAGCGTAGCTAGCGGGAGAACAGATACGCAGTATTTT | CASSVASGRTDTQYF
TRBD2 | TRBJ2-1 | TRBV19 | NA | TGTGCCAGTAGTACTAGCGGGAGGTGGGATGAGCAGTTCTTC | CASSTSGRWDEQFF
TRBD1 | TRBJ2-3 | TRBV4-3 | NA | TGCGCCAGCAGCCCAAGGGGGACAGGGGGGTACGATACGCAGTATTTT | CASSPRGTGGYDTQYF
TRBD1 | TRBJ1-1 | TRBV29-1 | NA | TGCAGCGTTGCGGGACAGCAGAACACTGAAGCTTTCTTT | CSVAGQQNTEAFF